What follows are 29 T cell receptor beta chains derived from one specimen sequenced in a study of T cells in Graves' hyperthyroidism and ophthalmopathy (dated by TCRdb to about 2019). Library preparation used multiplex PCR. TCRdb names Illumina HiSeq 2000 as the instrument used. TCR beta CDR3 regions were amplified from RNA transcripts. The TCR CDR3 was subjected to a first round of RT-PCR using the HTBI primer set and the Qiagen OneStep RT-PCR kit. TCRdb's own reprocessing of the public reads used fastp at Q25 and MiXCR and kept productive beta chains. Here each entry gathers all rows of one CDR3 protein and keeps the most common genes and DNA. This sample is represented by about 290,000 distinct CDR3 sequences; roughly 13% of them were singletons. 6% to 8% of the sample is taken by the ten largest. Sequencing was carried out using blood. The receptors come from a woman aged 25 to 39 with Graves' hyperthyroidism that later progressed to Graves' ophthalmopathy.

V is TRBV14 and J is TRBJ2-1, with 10 nucleotides matching TRBD2. V gave up 2 bases and J gave up 9 bases; unmatched junction bases: 10. CDR3 length equals 16 residues. Germline lookup yields CDR1 SGHDN and CDR2 FVKESK. The DNA for the CDR3 is TGTGCCAGCAGCCAATGGGCTAGCGGGAGTCGTACTGAGCAGTTCTTC. The encoded protein is CASSQWASGSRTEQFF. Drawing the rest from reference TRBV14 and TRBJ2-1, the complete variable domain is EAGVTQFPSHSVIEKGQTVTLRCDPISGHDNLYWYRRVMGKEIKFLLHFVKESKQDESGMPNNRFLAERTGGTYSTLKVQPAELEDSGVYFCASSQWASGSRTEQFFGPGTRLTVL.

This clonotype was seen at least ten times. The chain couples TRBV27 to TRBJ2-5; 12 bases map to TRBD2. With 2 bases clipped from V and 4 bases from J, the junction kept 5 bases outside the gene matches. Germline assignment: CDR1 MNHEY and CDR2 SMNVEV (reference sequence). This CDR3 region has 16 residues. CDR3 in amino acids: CASSLGLAGGGETQYF. CDR3 in DNA: TGTGCCAGCAGTTTAGGGCTAGCGGGAGGGGGAGAGACCCAGTACTTC.

This clonotype was seen many times. The chain combines TRBV28 with TRBJ1-2; no definite D call. The CDR3 totals 14 residues. CDR1 MDHEN and CDR2 SYDVKM come from the germline V gene. V lost 5 bases and J 4 bases, leaving 14 bases between the germline ends. CDR3 in amino acids: CASSGFGRPYGYTF. The CDR3 DNA is TGTGCCAGCAGTGGGTTCGGACGGCCCTATGGCTACACCTTC.

This clonotype has at least ten counts. This sequence joins TRBV12-3 or TRBV12-4 and TRBJ1-1; TRBD1 matches 7 bases. V gave up 3 bases and J gave up 4 bases; unmatched junction bases: 5. The CDR3 length is 14 residues. Here the CDR3 DNA reads TGTGCCAGCAGTTTGACAGGGCCCCCCACTGAAGCTTTCTTT. The encoded protein is CASSLTGPPTEAFF.

This clonotype occurred many times. The chain joins TRBV12-3 or TRBV12-4 to TRBJ1-1; D uncertain. V lost 3 bases and J lost 1, with 12 bases in between. This CDR3 region has 15 residues. The CDR3 region has the DNA TGTGCCAGCAGTTTCTTGGCCAGTCGGAACACTGAAGCTTTCTTT. As protein: CASSFLASRNTEAFF.

J is TRBJ1-3 and V is TRBV6-1; TRBD1 matches 7 bases. Germline CDR1 reads MNHNS; CDR2 reads SASEGT. With 6 bases clipped from V and 1 base from J, the junction kept 3 bases outside the gene matches. The CDR3 has 14 amino acids. The CDR3 spells CASRTTGSGNTIYF. The CDR3 DNA reads TGTGCCAGCAGAACGACAGGGTCTGGAAACACCATATATTTT.

This rearrangement joins TRBV30 to TRBJ2-7; D perhaps matches TRBD2 (6 bases). CDR3 length: 13 amino acids. Germline CDR1 and CDR2: GTSNPN and SVGIG (reference sequence). V lost 3 bases and J 7 bases, leaving 16 bases between the germline ends. CDR3 nucleotide sequence: TGTGCCTGGAGGGCAGGCGGGGCTTGGGAGCAGTACTTC. It encodes CAWRAGGAWEQYF. The variable domain in full, completed from reference TRBV30 and TRBJ2-7, reads SQTIHQWPATLVQPVGSPLSLECTVEGTSNPNLYWYRQAAGRGLQLLFYSVGIGQISSEVPQNLSASRPQDRQFILSSKKLLLSDSGFYLCAWRAGGAWEQYFGPGTRLTVT.

This clonotype was seen a handful of times. The chain uses TRBV3-2 and TRBJ2-3; TRBD2 was called by the table and not checked on the DNA. TRBV3-2 is marked as a pseudogene. This CDR3 contains 16 residues. For the CDR3, the DNA is TGTGCCAGCAGCCAAGAACTGGCACTAGCGGTAAATACGCAGTATTTT. As protein: CASSQELALAVNTQYF.

This clonotype came up many times. V usage is TRBV7-9 and J usage is TRBJ1-1; tentatively, D is TRBD1 (6 bases). The germline V gene encodes CDR1 SEHNR and CDR2 FQNEAQ (reference sequence). V lost 5 bases and J lost 8, with 15 bases in between. The CDR3 is made up of 13 amino acids. In nucleotides, the CDR3 is TGTGCCAGCAGCATCTCCACAGGGAGCGAAGCTTTCTTT. Protein sequence: CASSISTGSEAFF.

This clonotype was recorded many times. J is TRBJ2-3 and V is TRBV7-3; 8 bases agree with TRBD2. Trimming at V came to 4 bases and at J to 6 bases, leaving 9 bases not matched to a gene. The CDR3 extends over 15 amino acids. The germline CDR1 and CDR2 sequences are SGHTA and FQGTGA. The CDR3 spells CASSSGLVGADTQYF. In nucleotides, the CDR3 is TGTGCCAGCAGCTCGGGACTAGTGGGGGCGGATACGCAGTATTTT.

This clonotype was observed a few times. DNA of the CDR3: TGCAGCGTTGAAGACCCCCGGGACGGGTCCTACGAGCAGTACTTC. Its translation: CSVEDPRDGSYEQYF. The V and J genes are TRBV29-1 and TRBJ2-7; D tentatively fits TRBD1 or TRBD2 (5 bases each). Germline V gives CDR1 SQVTM, CDR2 ANQGSEA. The CDR3 covers 15 residues. Trimming pared 0 bases from V and 1 base from J, leaving 13 bases between.

Ten or more counts support this clonotype. The J gene is TRBJ2-1, the V gene TRBV6-1; 11 positions agree with TRBD2. Germline lookup yields CDR1 MNHNS and CDR2 SASEGT. V dropped 8 bases and J dropped 6; count of bases not matched to a gene: 12. This CDR3 has 16 residues. CDR3 nucleotide sequence: TGTGCCAGCCGAGGGACTAGCGGATCGAAGGGCAATGAGCAGTTCTTC. Its translation: CASRGTSGSKGNEQFF.

This clonotype was observed many times. This rearrangement joins TRBV6-1 to TRBJ2-7, with TRBD2 identical over 9 bases. In germline, CDR1 is MNHNS, CDR2 SASEGT. The CDR3 is 17 amino acids. J was trimmed by 1 base and V by 6 bases; bases with no gene match: 13. The CDR3 sequence is CASSSPLGAGGSYEQYF. As DNA, the CDR3 is TGTGCCAGCAGCTCTCCCCTCGGGGCGGGAGGGTCCTACGAGCAGTACTTC.

This clonotype occurred many times. This chain links TRBV6-1 with TRBJ2-7; possibly TRBD1 for D (5 bases). Trimming cost V 8 bases and J 7 bases, with 9 bases left between them. CDR1 MNHNS and CDR2 SASEGT come from the germline V gene. This CDR3 has 10 amino acids. CDR3 bases: TGTGCCAGCGGTTGGACAGAGCAGTACTTC. Encoded protein: CASGWTEQYF.

At least ten counts were recorded for this clonotype. The V and J genes are TRBV27 and TRBJ1-4; 7 bases are shared with TRBD1. Per the germline V gene, CDR1 is MNHEY and CDR2 is SMNVEV (reference sequence). V shed 4 bases and J 11 bases; nucleotides not matched to a gene: 10. This CDR3 comprises 14 residues. CDR3 DNA sequence: TGTGCCAGCAGTTGGACAGGCGGGCCTCGGAAACTGTTTTTT. Translating it yields CASSWTGGPRKLFF.

In this sample, this clonotype turned up many times. The gene calls are TRBV15 and TRBJ1-1; D uncertain. The V gene lost 1 base and the J gene lost 8 bases, with 11 bases spanning the gap. The CDR3 sequence is 13 residues long. CDR1 is LNHNV, CDR2 YYDKDF, per germline (reference sequence). CDR3 residues: CATSRVAVGEAFF. CDR3 DNA: TGTGCCACCAGCAGAGTGGCAGTGGGCGAAGCTTTCTTT.

This clonotype was seen repeatedly, ten times or more. The chain is built from TRBV12-3 or TRBV12-4 and TRBJ2-2, with D perhaps matching TRBD1 (6 bases). This CDR3 comprises 13 residues. Between the trimmed V and J ends, which lost 2 bases and 5 bases, there was a span of 6 bases. CDR3 residues: CASSLQGTGELFF. The CDR3 bases are TGTGCCAGCAGTTTACAGGGGACCGGGGAGCTGTTTTTT.

This clonotype was seen many times. The V call is TRBV10-3, the J call TRBJ2-7, with TRBD2 identical over 7 bases. In germline, CDR1 is ENHRY, CDR2 SYGVKD. J lost 0 bases, V lost 8 bases, and 19 bases had no gene match. This CDR3 contains 18 residues. CDR3 protein: CAIGAAPGGPRSSYEQYF. CDR3 bases: TGTGCCATCGGGGCGGCCCCGGGGGGACCTCGCAGCTCCTACGAGCAGTACTTC.

This clonotype was counted many times. Sequence at one end of the junction differs from germline and may be a read error. V and J are TRBV4-3 and TRBJ1-5; D is undetermined. The CDR3 is made up of 13 amino acids. The V gene's germline CDR1 is LGHNA and CDR2 YSLEER. Here the CDR3 DNA reads TGTGCCAGCAGCCAAGATTTAAGTCAGCCCCAGCATTTT. Translated, it gives CASSQDLSQPQHF.

This chain connects TRBV6-5 to TRBJ1-3; 8 bases fit TRBD1. This CDR3 is built from 21 residues. Germline V gives CDR1 MNHEY, CDR2 SVGAGI. The J segment lost 4 bases and the V segment lost 2 bases, leaving 22 bases of the junction unmatched. This CDR3 reads CASSYGELTGANTPLGNTIYF. The CDR3 region has the DNA TGTGCCAGCAGTTACGGTGAACTGACAGGGGCCAACACCCCCCTCGGAAACACCATATATTTT.

This clonotype was found many times. The chain uses TRBV7-3 and TRBJ2-7, with 7 bases identical to TRBD2. V was pared by 1 base and J by 1 base, with 4 bases of the junction left unmatched. Germline V gene lookup returns CDR1 SGHTA and CDR2 FQGTGA. The CDR3 covers 15 residues. Here the CDR3 DNA reads TGTGCCAGCAGCTTAATGGGGGGGGGATCCTACGAGCAGTACTTC. Translating gives CASSLMGGGSYEQYF.

The sample holds many counts of this clonotype. The V gene is TRBV7-2, the J gene TRBJ1-2; D is possibly TRBD1 (5 bases). Trimming stripped 3 bases from V and 0 bases from J, with 11 bases between. The CDR3 has 15 residues. CDR1 and CDR2 from the germline V gene are SGHTA and FQGNSA. CDR3 in amino acids: CASSLRAGTNYGYTF. The CDR3 DNA follows: TGTGCCAGCAGCTTGAGGGCAGGGACTAACTATGGCTACACCTTC.

This clonotype was detected many times. V gene TRBV6-2 or TRBV6-3 combines with J gene TRBJ2-4; perhaps D is TRBD1 or TRBD2 (5 bases each). Germline CDR1 MNHEY, CDR2 SVGEGT. CDR3 length equals 15 residues. The V gene lost 5 bases and the J gene lost 0 bases, with 11 bases spanning the gap. CDR3 nucleotides: TGTGCCAGCAGTCCAGGGAGACTAGCCAAAAACATTCAGTACTTC. Amino acids: CASSPGRLAKNIQYF.

This clonotype has ten or more counts. This chain links TRBV7-6 with TRBJ1-1; D remains unclear. From germline, CDR1 is SGHVS and CDR2 FNYEAQ. V lost 3 bases and J lost 4, with 9 bases in between. CDR3 length: 13 residues. This CDR3 is CASSLGPLTEAFF. DNA of the CDR3: TGTGCCAGCAGCTTGGGTCCCCTCACTGAAGCTTTCTTT.

The sample holds many counts of this clonotype. The rearrangement links TRBV5-1 to TRBJ2-2, with TRBD2 matching over 9 bases. This CDR3 is built from 16 residues. The V gene's germline CDR1 is SGHRS and CDR2 YFSETQ. V lost 3 bases and J lost 3; bases outside the gene matches: 6. CDR3 nucleotides: TGCGCCAGCAGCTCCTTAGCGGGAGACCACACCGGGGAGCTGTTTTTT. Translation: CASSSLAGDHTGELFF.

Ten or more counts support this clonotype. This CDR3 is CASSQGGLENTGELFF. The CDR3 DNA reads as TGTGCCAGCAGCCAAGGGGGCCTAGAGAACACCGGGGAGCTGTTTTTT. The chain has TRBV3-1 and TRBJ2-2; tentatively, D is TRBD1 (5 bases). CDR1 is LGHDT, CDR2 YNNKEL, per germline (reference sequence). This CDR3 comprises 16 residues. Trimming took off 1 base at V and 1 base at J, with 10 bases between the two ends.

This clonotype was detected ten times or more. The V gene is TRBV20-1, the J gene TRBJ2-3; D tentatively reads TRBD1 or TRBD2 (5 bases each). Germline values: CDR1 DFQATT, CDR2 SNEGSKA (reference sequence). The CDR3 length is 15 residues. V was cut by 5 bases and J by 4 bases, with 19 bases left in between. CDR3 nucleotide sequence: TGCAGTGCTGCCCCCGTGGGGGTTGGGGCAGATACGCAGTATTTT. It translates to CSAAPVGVGADTQYF.

This chain uses TRBV4-2 with TRBJ2-7; 8 bases fit TRBD2. V gave up 1 base and J gave up 6 bases; unmatched junction bases: 8. Per the germline V gene, CDR1 is LGHNA and CDR2 is YNFKEQ. This CDR3 comprises 15 residues. CDR3 bases: TGTGCCAGCAGCCAAGTGGCAGCGGGAGTGGCCGAGCAGTACTTC. It specifies CASSQVAAGVAEQYF.

This clonotype was seen a handful of times. The rearrangement uses TRBV27 and TRBJ1-3; D ambiguous. Germline CDR1 MNHEY, CDR2 SMNVEV (reference sequence). Trimming shortened V by 2 bases and J by 4 bases, and 9 bases separated the two germline ends. The CDR3 covers 14 residues. CDR3 residues: CASSLRAVGNTIYF. The CDR3 bases are TGTGCCAGCAGTTTAAGGGCGGTAGGAAACACCATATATTTT.